This TCR beta chain was sequenced during a study of OX40 agonist ivuxolimab in advanced cancers. In the study overall: With ivuxolimab, an agonistic anti-OX40 (CD134) antibody, patients were treated. Three patients responded partially, comprising one with hepatocellular carcinoma and two with cutaneous melanoma.

Only in-frame clones appear in the TCRdb table, and some are missing; sequencing was by immunoSEQ multiplex PCR. Of roughly 65,000 clones detected, 85% to 90% appear once; the ten largest clones hold 0.86%. Trimming cost V 5 bases and J 6 bases, with 20 bases left between them. Germline V lookup: CDR1 SGHNT, CDR2 YYREEE (reference sequence). The CDR3 contains 15 residues. The TCR was taken from an adult with an advanced solid tumor such as melanoma, head and neck, liver or kidney cancer. The sequencing here drew on CD4+ or CD8+ T cells sorted from blood, taken in a trial of the OX40 agonist ivuxolimab. The chain uses TRBV5-4 and TRBJ1-2; perhaps TRBD1 as D (5 bases). CDR3 in amino acids: CASRMTTSGYDGYTF. The CDR3 nucleotides read TGTGCCAGCAGGATGACCACCTCAGGGTACGATGGCTACACCTTC.